Shown below are 28 T cell receptor beta chains from a single sample sequenced in a study of blood T cell repertoires in COVID-19. Sequencing used immunoSEQ multiplex PCR; TCRdb keeps in-frame clones, though not all of them. The sample has about 250,000 clones, roughly 83% seen once. The sequencing input was peripheral blood. The receptor source for this set is a man aged 35 to 55 with acute or convalescent COVID-19.

The J gene is TRBJ2-5, the V gene TRBV29-1; tentative D call: TRBD2 (7 bases). Trimming shortened V by 5 bases and J by 6 bases, and 22 bases separated the two germline ends. Germline lookup yields CDR1 SQVTM and CDR2 ANQGSEA. The CDR3 spans 15 residues. CDR3 protein: CSVPAGGPGIQTQYF. Written as DNA, the CDR3 is TGCAGCGTTCCCGCCGGGGGGCCGGGTATACAGACCCAGTACTTC.

This chain joins TRBV24-1 and TRBJ2-5, with 7 bases that match TRBD1. The ends lost 4 bases at V and 5 bases at J; junction bases unmatched: 6. CDR1 KGHDR and CDR2 SFDVKD come from the germline V gene. The CDR3 spans 14 residues. CDR3 residues: CATSDTGDRETQYF. The CDR3 bases are TGTGCCACCAGTGACACAGGGGATCGGGAGACCCAGTACTTC.

The J gene is TRBJ2-1, the V gene TRBV9; 10 bases fit TRBD1. The V gene's germline CDR1 is SGDLS and CDR2 YYNGEE. Germline trimming cut 0 bases from V and 7 bases from J; bases unmatched to any gene: 13. The CDR3 totals 18 residues. The DNA for the CDR3 is TGTGCCAGCAGCGTAGGTAGCGGTGGGACAGGGGCTTCTAATGAGCAGTTCTTC. Translating it yields CASSVGSGGTGASNEQFF.

The chain uses TRBV28 and TRBJ1-5; 8 nucleotides agree with TRBD1. With V trimmed by 6 bases and J by 5 bases, 9 bases remained unmatched. From germline, CDR1 is MDHEN and CDR2 SYDVKM. CDR3 length: 15 amino acids. This CDR3 is CASRPRDRGDQPQHF. CDR3 nucleotide sequence: TGTGCCAGCAGACCAAGAGACAGGGGAGATCAGCCCCAGCATTTT.

V is TRBV15 and J is TRBJ1-1, with a tentative D call TRBD1 (5 bases). In germline, CDR1 is LNHNV, CDR2 YYDKDF (reference sequence). The CDR3 has 14 residues. Between the trimmed V and J ends, which lost 1 base and 3 bases, there was a span of 9 bases. CDR3 DNA: TGTGCCACCAGCAGAGGCGGGGGGTACACTGAAGCTTTCTTT. Its protein is CATSRGGGYTEAFF.

The gene calls are TRBV7-2 and TRBJ1-1; D remains ambiguous. This CDR3 contains 13 residues. Per germline, CDR1 SGHTA and CDR2 FQGNSA. V was shortened by 6 bases and J by 1 base, with 9 bases between the two germline ends. The CDR3 reads CASRLRQNTEAFF. The CDR3 DNA follows: TGTGCCAGCAGGTTAAGACAGAACACTGAAGCTTTCTTT.

This clone came up once. The genes are TRBV29-1 and TRBJ2-3; a weak D match, TRBD1 (5 bases). With 0 bases removed from V and 2 bases from J, the gap between germline ends came to 9 bases. Looked up from germline, CDR1 is SQVTM and CDR2 is ANQGSEA. This CDR3 contains 14 residues. The CDR3 nucleotides are TGCAGCGTTGAAGACCCGGACAACACAGATACGCAGTATTTT. Its translation is CSVEDPDNTDTQYF.

This clone has just one count. The genes are TRBV14 and TRBJ2-7, with 11 positions matching TRBD2. After removal of 6 bases from V and 2 bases from J, the junction contained 18 bases not matched to a gene. Germline CDR1 reads SGHDN; CDR2 reads FVKESK. The CDR3 runs 19 residues. In nucleotides, the CDR3 is TGTGCCAGCAGTACTTACCAAGGGACTAGCGGAGAGAGGACCTACGAGCAGTACTTC. As protein: CASSTYQGTSGERTYEQYF.

The chain joins TRBV5-1 to TRBJ2-5, with D perhaps TRBD2 (5 bases). Germline V gene sequence: CDR1 SGHRS, CDR2 YFSETQ. This CDR3 spans 15 amino acids. With 0 bases removed from V and 5 bases from J, the gap between germline ends came to 14 bases. CDR3 bases: TGCGCCAGCAGCTTGGTGGGCAGACCGGGGGAGACCCAGTACTTC. As protein: CASSLVGRPGETQYF.

The chain links TRBV19 to TRBJ1-6; TRBD1 matches at 9 bases. Germline V gene data show CDR1 as LNHDA and CDR2 as SQIVND (reference sequence). The CDR3 contains 14 residues. V lost 5 bases, J lost 10 bases, and 6 bases stayed unmatched. The CDR3, as DNA: TGTGCCAGTAGTCCGGGACAGGGTGGATCACCCCTCCACTTT. Amino acid sequence: CASSPGQGGSPLHF.

Turning to this clone: Distinct nucleotide sequences in the sample also encode this CDR3. The chain carries TRBV5-1 and TRBJ2-5; D is unresolved. The CDR3 covers 11 residues. The V and J ends lost 1 base and 5 bases respectively, with 3 bases between them. The germline gives CDR1 SGHRS, CDR2 YFSETQ. CDR3 sequence reads: CASSLRETQYF. In nucleotides, the CDR3 is TGCGCCAGCAGCTTGCGGGAGACCCAGTACTTC.

The chain joins TRBV19 to TRBJ2-7; perhaps TRBD2 as D (6 bases). CDR3 size: 14 residues. Germline-derived CDR1 and CDR2 are LNHDA and SQIVND (reference sequence). V was pared by 7 bases and J by 7 bases, with 20 bases between. The CDR3: CASNTGVEVGEQYF. CDR3 coding DNA: TGTGCCAGTAATACGGGAGTAGAAGTGGGGGAGCAGTACTTC.

This chain connects TRBV30 to TRBJ2-7; 8 positions agree with TRBD2. This CDR3 has 12 amino acids. V was clipped by 8 bases and J by 4 bases; unmatched bases: 7. The germline V gene encodes CDR1 GTSNPN and CDR2 SVGIG (reference sequence). For the CDR3, the DNA is TGTGCCGAAAGCGGGAGTGGTTACGAGCAGTACTTC. Translated, it gives CAESGSGYEQYF.

This chain joins TRBV4-3 and TRBJ1-2, with TRBD1 matching 7 bases. This CDR3 is built from 15 residues. The trim removed 5 bases at V and 5 bases at J, leaving 11 bases unmatched. In germline, CDR1 is LGHNA, CDR2 YSLEER. This CDR3 reads CASSLALGTEYGYTF. The CDR3 coding sequence is TGCGCCAGCAGCTTGGCACTTGGGACAGAGTATGGCTACACCTTC.

V gene TRBV7-3 combines with J gene TRBJ1-1; D may be TRBD1 (5 bases). From germline, CDR1 is SGHTA and CDR2 FQGTGA. The ends were cut back, 1 base at V and 0 bases at J, with 15 bases in the middle. This CDR3 region has 17 residues. DNA for the CDR3: TGTGCCAGCAGCTTAATGGGTCAGGGTAAGATGAACACTGAAGCTTTCTTT. Protein: CASSLMGQGKMNTEAFF.

The chain employs TRBV19 and TRBJ2-2; 9 nucleotides match TRBD1. The germline CDR1 and CDR2 sequences are LNHDA and SQIVND (reference sequence). Trimming took 6 bases from V and 4 from J; bases not matched to a gene: 9. The CDR3 is made up of 16 amino acids. This CDR3 is CASSLWGQGGTGELFF. CDR3 DNA sequence: TGTGCCAGTAGCCTGTGGGGACAGGGCGGCACCGGGGAGCTGTTTTTT. Using reference TRBV19 and TRBJ2-2 for the parts outside the CDR3, the full variable domain is DGGITQSPKYLFRKEGQNVTLSCEQNLNHDAMYWYRQDPGQGLRLIYYSQIVNDFQKGDIAEGYSVSREKKESFPLTVTSAQKNPTAFYLCASSLWGQGGTGELFFGEGSRLTVL.

This clone was detected a few times. V gene TRBV6-5 combines with J gene TRBJ2-1, with 9 nucleotides matching TRBD2. Germline V CDR1 and CDR2: MNHEY, SVGAGI. With V trimmed by 2 bases and J by 6 bases, 5 bases remained unmatched. The CDR3 has 15 amino acids. The CDR3 here is CASSYVAGVPNEQFF. For the CDR3, the DNA is TGTGCCAGCAGTTACGTAGCGGGAGTGCCCAATGAGCAGTTCTTC.

The chain employs TRBV29-1 and TRBJ1-2; TRBD1 matches at 7 bases. The CDR3 contains 13 residues. CDR1 is SQVTM and CDR2 is ANQGSEA in the germline V gene. V gave up 6 bases and J gave up 0 bases; unmatched junction bases: 4. The CDR3 loop reads CSVRQGSNYGYTF. CDR3 in DNA: TGCAGCGTCCGACAGGGATCTAACTATGGCTACACCTTC. Looking up the rest from reference TRBV29-1 and TRBJ1-2 gives the full variable domain: SAVISQKPSRDICQRGTSLTIQCQVDSQVTMMFWYRQQPGQSLTLIATANQGSEATYESGFVIDKFPISRPNLTFSTLTVSNMSPEDSSIYLCSVRQGSNYGYTFGSGTRLTVV.

The chain couples TRBV28 to TRBJ2-1; 9 bases line up with TRBD2. V shed 11 bases, J shed 9 bases, and the junction held 11 bases outside the gene matches. Germline-derived CDR1 and CDR2 are MDHEN and SYDVKM. The CDR3 is 13 amino acids. CDR3 in amino acids: CAGSGTSRAEQFF. CDR3 bases: TGTGCCGGATCCGGGACTAGCCGGGCTGAGCAGTTCTTC.

This clone was found a few times. CDR3 region: CASSPPSGRSHEQYF. In DNA form, the CDR3 reads TGTGCCAGCTCACCACCGTCCGGGAGGTCCCACGAGCAGTACTTC. This rearrangement joins TRBV18 to TRBJ2-7; 7 nucleotides agree with TRBD2. The germline V gene has CDR1 KGHSH and CDR2 LQKENI. The CDR3 covers 15 residues. V dropped 0 bases and J dropped 5; count of bases not matched to a gene: 7.

The chain recombines TRBV6-5 with TRBJ2-7, with D unclear. This CDR3 comprises 13 residues. Trimming removed 0 bases at V and 1 base at J, with 4 bases between. CDR1 is MNHEY, CDR2 SVGAGI, per germline. This CDR3 reads CASSYSASYEQYF. The CDR3 bases are TGTGCCAGCAGTTACTCGGCTTCCTACGAGCAGTACTTC.

The CDR3 sequence: CASSQDGRNTGELFF. For the CDR3, the DNA is TGTGCCAGCAGCCAAGATGGGCGTAACACCGGGGAGCTGTTTTTT. The chain uses TRBV4-2 and TRBJ2-2, with no clear D. The germline gives CDR1 LGHNA, CDR2 YNFKEQ. V shed 0 bases and J shed 2 bases, with 7 bases lying between them. The CDR3 consists of 15 residues.

This chain's CDR3 is CASSMIPVNTEAFF. The CDR3 DNA reads TGTGCCAGTAGTATGATCCCGGTGAACACTGAAGCTTTCTTT. The rearrangement uses TRBV19 and TRBJ1-1; D not resolved. CDR3 length: 14 amino acids. Germline V lookup: CDR1 LNHDA, CDR2 SQIVND (reference sequence). V was clipped by 3 bases and J by 0 bases, with 8 bases between them.

The genes are TRBV5-1 and TRBJ2-3, with D uncertain. In germline, CDR1 is SGHRS, CDR2 YFSETQ. The CDR3 spans 14 residues. V lost 4 bases, J lost 6 bases, and 15 bases lay in between. The DNA for the CDR3 is TGCGCCAGCAGCCCTGGGCAGGTAGAGGATACGCAGTATTTT. Translating gives CASSPGQVEDTQYF.

This clone is a singleton in its sample. The V gene is TRBV10-3, the J gene TRBJ1-2; D ambiguous. The V gene lost 2 bases and the J gene lost 5 bases, with 9 bases spanning the gap. The CDR3 is made up of 13 amino acids. Germline V gene data show CDR1 as ENHRY and CDR2 as SYGVKD. The CDR3 nucleotides are TGTGCCATCAGTGAGGAGTTTCTGTATGGCTACACCTTC. Amino acids: CAISEEFLYGYTF.

This sequence joins TRBV14 and TRBJ2-7; 9 nucleotides match TRBD2. This CDR3 has 16 amino acids. CDR1 is SGHDN and CDR2 is FVKESK in the germline V gene. With V trimmed by 1 base and J by 4 bases, 8 bases remained unmatched. This chain's CDR3 is CASSQVRASGNYEQYF. The CDR3, as DNA: TGTGCCAGCAGCCAAGTACGGGCTAGCGGGAATTACGAGCAGTACTTC. The full variable domain, with the rest looked up from reference TRBV14 and TRBJ2-7, is EAGVTQFPSHSVIEKGQTVTLRCDPISGHDNLYWYRRVMGKEIKFLLHFVKESKQDESGMPNNRFLAERTGGTYSTLKVQPAELEDSGVYFCASSQVRASGNYEQYFGPGTRLTVT.

The rearrangement links TRBV16 to TRBJ1-3, with D maybe TRBD1 (6 bases). V lost 7 bases and J lost 0, with 10 bases in between. CDR3 length: 14 residues. Germline CDR1 and CDR2: KGHSY and FQNENV. In nucleotides, the CDR3 is TGTGCCAGCAAGGGACAATTCTCTGGAAACACCATATATTTT. It codes for CASKGQFSGNTIYF.

The rearrangement joins TRBV6-5 to TRBJ1-6; D ambiguous. Trimming took 6 bases from V and 8 from J, leaving 11 bases between them. CDR1 is MNHEY and CDR2 is SVGAGI in the germline V gene. This CDR3 spans 13 amino acids. CDR3 protein: CASRVSGHSPLHF. CDR3 DNA: TGTGCCAGCAGGGTATCAGGCCATTCACCCCTCCACTTT.